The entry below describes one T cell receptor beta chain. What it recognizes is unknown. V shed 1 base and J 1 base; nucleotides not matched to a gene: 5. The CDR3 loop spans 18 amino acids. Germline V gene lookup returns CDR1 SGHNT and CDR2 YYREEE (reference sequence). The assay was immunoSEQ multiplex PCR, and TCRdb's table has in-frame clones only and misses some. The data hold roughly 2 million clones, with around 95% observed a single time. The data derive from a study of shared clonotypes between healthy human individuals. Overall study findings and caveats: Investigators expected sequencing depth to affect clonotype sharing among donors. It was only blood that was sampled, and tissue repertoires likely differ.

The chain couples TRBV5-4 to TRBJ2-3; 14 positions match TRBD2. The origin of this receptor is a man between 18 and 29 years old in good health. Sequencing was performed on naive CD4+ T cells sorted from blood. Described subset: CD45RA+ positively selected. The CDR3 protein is CASSLKTSGGGGTDTQYF. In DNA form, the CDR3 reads TGTGCCAGCAGCTTGAAGACTAGCGGGGGGGGCGGCACAGATACGCAGTATTTT.